This section outlines one TCR beta chain sequence together with its context. TCRdb redid the calling of the 5' RACE reads with MiXCR, one entry per CDR3 protein. The data show a few hundred thousand distinct CDR3 sequences, 7% to 9.5% seen once. The V gene end was trimmed by 8 bases and the J gene end by 5 bases; junction bases not matched to a gene: 12. This CDR3 is 15 amino acids long. Germline V gene lookup returns CDR1 MNHNS and CDR2 SASEGT. The data originate from a study of identical twins. The sequenced sample was naive T cells sorted from blood. The genes are TRBV6-1 and TRBJ2-3; 8 nucleotides agree with TRBD2. The TCR originated in a woman between 50 and 59 years old in good health. CDR3 DNA: TGTGCCAGCGCCCCGGGGGGGCCTCGGAAAGATACGCAGTATTTT. Translation: CASAPGGPRKDTQYF.